Listed below are T cell receptor beta chains from one sample, sequenced in a study of blood T cell repertoires in COVID-19. TCRdb keeps only in-frame clones here, not all; method: immunoSEQ multiplex PCR. The sample has over 100,000 clones; approximately 88% are singletons. The sequencing sample was made of peripheral blood. These receptors were obtained from a human donor in a cohort sampled during active COVID-19. Both conserved end residues are part of each CDR3. D genes are given only for firm matches. Clone size is shown for a subset of rows, as once, few, many or a class of expanded clone.

v_gene: TRBV18; d_gene: TRBD1; abundance: .; len: 15; j_gene: TRBJ1-6; CDR3nt: TGTGCCAGCTCAGACGGGACAGGGTATAATTCACCCCTCCACTTT; CDR3aa: CASSDGTGYNSPLHF
v_gene: TRBV11-3; d_gene: TRBD1; abundance: .; len: 15; j_gene: TRBJ1-2; CDR3nt: TGTGCCAGCAGCTTAGACCCCGGGACAGTTGATGGCTACACCTTC; CDR3aa: CASSLDPGTVDGYTF
v_gene: TRBV9; d_gene: TRBD2; abundance: .; len: 14; j_gene: TRBJ2-5; CDR3nt: TGTGCCAGCAGCGATAGCCGGGGGGGAGAGACCCAGTACTTC; CDR3aa: CASSDSRGGETQYF
v_gene: TRBV18; d_gene: TRBD1; abundance: .; len: 14; j_gene: TRBJ1-2; CDR3nt: TGTGCCAGCTCGCGGGACAGGGCTGGCGAGGGCTACACCTTC; CDR3aa: CASSRDRAGEGYTF
v_gene: TRBV6-5; d_gene: TRBD1; abundance: .; len: 13; j_gene: TRBJ2-7; CDR3nt: TGTGCCAGCAGCCCGGGACAGGGGCGCGAGCAGTACTTC; CDR3aa: CASSPGQGREQYF
v_gene: TRBV7-2; d_gene: .; abundance: .; len: 15; j_gene: TRBJ1-1; CDR3nt: TGTGCCAGCAGCTTATTTCAGGGGATCACCACTGAAGCTTTCTTT; CDR3aa: CASSLFQGITTEAFF
v_gene: TRBV6-5; d_gene: .; abundance: few; len: 14; j_gene: TRBJ1-2; CDR3nt: TGTGCCAGCAGTTACCGAAGACAGGATTATGGCTACACCTTC; CDR3aa: CASSYRRQDYGYTF
v_gene: TRBV5-6; d_gene: .; abundance: .; len: 16; j_gene: TRBJ1-5; CDR3nt: TGTGCCAGCAGTAACACAGGGTCGTATAGCAATCAGCCCCAGCATTTT; CDR3aa: CASSNTGSYSNQPQHF
v_gene: TRBV4-2; d_gene: TRBD1; abundance: .; len: 17; j_gene: TRBJ1-1; CDR3nt: TGTGCCAGCAGCCAAGAATCGATCACAGGGGCATCACTGGAAGCTTTCTTT; CDR3aa: CASSQESITGASLEAFF
v_gene: TRBV25-1; d_gene: .; abundance: .; len: 14; j_gene: TRBJ1-2; CDR3nt: TGTGCCAGCAGTGAATTGGGGGGGGGCTATGGCTACACCTTC; CDR3aa: CASSELGGGYGYTF
v_gene: TRBV24-1; d_gene: .; abundance: few; len: 16; j_gene: TRBJ1-5; CDR3nt: TGTGCCACCAGTGAGCCCAGGGATGGGGGCAATCAGCCCCAGCATTTT; CDR3aa: CATSEPRDGGNQPQHF
v_gene: TRBV19; d_gene: TRBD1; abundance: .; len: 18; j_gene: TRBJ1-1; CDR3nt: TGTGCCAGTACTATTTTTTCAGGGGGCGCCGGTCTAAACACTGAAGCTTTCTTT; CDR3aa: CASTIFSGGAGLNTEAFF
v_gene: TRBV24-1; d_gene: TRBD2; abundance: .; len: 17; j_gene: TRBJ2-5; CDR3nt: TGTGCCACCAGTGATTTAGATAGCGGGGGGCCTCTAGAGACCCAGTACTTC; CDR3aa: CATSDLDSGGPLETQYF
v_gene: TRBV7-9; d_gene: .; abundance: few; len: 15; j_gene: TRBJ2-1; CDR3nt: TGTGCCAGCAGCTTAGGTGGCAGGGATTGGGATGAGCAGTTCTTC; CDR3aa: CASSLGGRDWDEQFF
v_gene: TRBV7-2; d_gene: .; abundance: .; len: 15; j_gene: TRBJ2-5; CDR3nt: TGTGCCAGCAGCTTATTGGGCCGTTGGGAAGAGACCCAGTACTTC; CDR3aa: CASSLLGRWEETQYF
v_gene: TRBV29-1; d_gene: .; abundance: .; len: 14; j_gene: TRBJ2-7; CDR3nt: TGCAGCGTTGAACCAACAGGGAGGGACTACGAGCAGTACTTC; CDR3aa: CSVEPTGRDYEQYF
v_gene: TRBV2; d_gene: TRBD1; abundance: .; len: 17; j_gene: TRBJ2-2; CDR3nt: TGTGCCAGCAGTGGGGGACAGGGGGCCTCGAACACCGGGGAGCTGTTTTTT; CDR3aa: CASSGGQGASNTGELFF
v_gene: TRBV6-5; d_gene: .; abundance: .; len: 13; j_gene: TRBJ2-1; CDR3nt: TGTGCCAGCCAGGTTAGCTCCTACAATGAGCAGTTCTTC; CDR3aa: CASQVSSYNEQFF
v_gene: TRBV5-4; d_gene: .; abundance: .; len: 14; j_gene: TRBJ2-5; CDR3nt: TGTGCCAGCAGCTTGGGCAGCGCACAAGAGACCCAGTACTTC; CDR3aa: CASSLGSAQETQYF
v_gene: TRBV7-2; d_gene: TRBD1; abundance: once; len: 14; j_gene: TRBJ2-7; CDR3nt: TGTGCCAGCAGCTTAGTAGACAGGGGGTCCGAGCAGTACTTC; CDR3aa: CASSLVDRGSEQYF
v_gene: TRBV7-3; d_gene: TRBD1; abundance: once; len: 16; j_gene: TRBJ2-5; CDR3nt: TGTGCCAGCAGCTCGGGCCCCAGACAGGGGTCCGAGACCCAGTACTTC; CDR3aa: CASSSGPRQGSETQYF
v_gene: TRBV6-2/TRBV6-3; d_gene: .; abundance: .; len: 14; j_gene: TRBJ2-2; CDR3nt: TGTGCCAGCAGTCGGACAGAACACACCGGGGAGCTGTTTTTT; CDR3aa: CASSRTEHTGELFF
v_gene: TRBV7-2; d_gene: .; abundance: .; len: 13; j_gene: TRBJ2-7; CDR3nt: TGTGCCAGCAGCTTAGGAGGCTACTACGAGCAGTACTTC; CDR3aa: CASSLGGYYEQYF
v_gene: TRBV27; d_gene: TRBD1; abundance: .; len: 16; j_gene: TRBJ1-1; CDR3nt: TGTGCCAGCAGTTTTGGGACAGGGGGCGTGTATGCGGAAGCTTTCTTT; CDR3aa: CASSFGTGGVYAEAFF
v_gene: TRBV2; d_gene: .; abundance: .; len: 14; j_gene: TRBJ1-6; CDR3nt: TGTGCCAGCAATCAGGGGATGCTCTGGTCACCCCTCCACTTT; CDR3aa: CASNQGMLWSPLHF
v_gene: TRBV6-4; d_gene: .; abundance: .; len: 15; j_gene: TRBJ1-1; CDR3nt: TGTGCCAGCAGTCCGACACGCGCAGGCAACACTGAAGCTTTCTTT; CDR3aa: CASSPTRAGNTEAFF
v_gene: TRBV19; d_gene: .; abundance: .; len: 14; j_gene: TRBJ2-7; CDR3nt: TGTGCCAGTAGTATACAAGGGGTTCCCTACGAGCAGTACTTC; CDR3aa: CASSIQGVPYEQYF
v_gene: TRBV10-2; d_gene: .; abundance: .; len: 14; j_gene: TRBJ1-3; CDR3nt: TGCGCCAGCAGTGAGGCAAGGGGGAGAAACACCATATATTTT; CDR3aa: CASSEARGRNTIYF
v_gene: TRBV7-9; d_gene: TRBD1; abundance: few; len: 15; j_gene: TRBJ2-7; CDR3nt: TGTGCCAGCAGCACTGCCGGGACAGGGGCCTACGAGCAGTACTTC; CDR3aa: CASSTAGTGAYEQYF
v_gene: TRBV15; d_gene: TRBD1; abundance: .; len: 19; j_gene: TRBJ2-6; CDR3nt: TGTGCCACCAGCAGAGATTGGGCAGGGGGCCTTTTTGGGGCCAACGTCCTGACTTTC; CDR3aa: CATSRDWAGGLFGANVLTF
v_gene: TRBV7-8; d_gene: TRBD1; abundance: .; len: 16; j_gene: TRBJ1-6; CDR3nt: TGTGCCAGCAGCCATAACAGGGGGCTTATGAATTCACCCCTCCACTTT; CDR3aa: CASSHNRGLMNSPLHF
v_gene: TRBV30; d_gene: .; abundance: .; len: 11; j_gene: TRBJ1-2; CDR3nt: TGTGCCTGGAGTGTGGCTCCCCGCTACACCTTC; CDR3aa: CAWSVAPRYTF
v_gene: TRBV6-2/TRBV6-3; d_gene: .; abundance: .; len: 17; j_gene: TRBJ2-2; CDR3nt: TGTGCCAGCAGTTACGAGTCTTGGCGGGGGAACACCGGGGAGCTGTTTTTT; CDR3aa: CASSYESWRGNTGELFF
v_gene: TRBV6-2/TRBV6-3; d_gene: TRBD1; abundance: .; len: 18; j_gene: TRBJ2-1; CDR3nt: TGTGCCAGCAGTTACTCCGGGGTCCGGGACAGGGGGTTTTATGAGCAGTTCTTC; CDR3aa: CASSYSGVRDRGFYEQFF
v_gene: TRBV7-6; d_gene: .; abundance: .; len: 13; j_gene: TRBJ2-2; CDR3nt: TGTGCCAGCAGACGGTCAGGGGCCGGGGAGCTGTTTTTT; CDR3aa: CASRRSGAGELFF
v_gene: TRBV28; d_gene: .; abundance: .; len: 14; j_gene: TRBJ2-7; CDR3nt: TGTGCCAGCAGTTTAACCAGGAACTCCTACGAGCAGTACTTC; CDR3aa: CASSLTRNSYEQYF
v_gene: TRBV4-3; d_gene: .; abundance: .; len: 17; j_gene: TRBJ1-1; CDR3nt: TGCGCCAGCAGCCCGGGAGGGGGAAGGGGTAGGAACACTGAAGCTTTCTTT; CDR3aa: CASSPGGGRGRNTEAFF
v_gene: TRBV9; d_gene: TRBD1; abundance: .; len: 15; j_gene: TRBJ1-4; CDR3nt: TGTGCCAGCAGCGTGGGACAGGGGGCTAGCGAAAAACTGTTTTTT; CDR3aa: CASSVGQGASEKLFF
v_gene: TRBV7-8; d_gene: .; abundance: .; len: 16; j_gene: TRBJ2-5; CDR3nt: TGTGCCAGCAGCTTAACGGCGGGCCTCGGTGGAGAGACCCAGTACTTC; CDR3aa: CASSLTAGLGGETQYF
v_gene: TRBV7-8; d_gene: .; abundance: .; len: 14; j_gene: TRBJ1-1; CDR3nt: TGTGCCAGCAGCCCACCTGGGGGGTACACTGAAGCTTTCTTT; CDR3aa: CASSPPGGYTEAFF
v_gene: TRBV6-5; d_gene: .; abundance: .; len: 16; j_gene: TRBJ1-6; CDR3nt: TGTGCCAGCAGTTACTATTCGGGAGCCGGGAGTTCACCCCTCCACTTT; CDR3aa: CASSYYSGAGSSPLHF
v_gene: TRBV18; d_gene: .; abundance: .; len: 16; j_gene: TRBJ1-1; CDR3nt: TGTGCCAGCTCACCTCTGGTGGGCAGCGACTATGGTGAAGCTTTCTTT; CDR3aa: CASSPLVGSDYGEAFF
v_gene: TRBV7-8; d_gene: TRBD1; abundance: once; len: 16; j_gene: TRBJ1-3; CDR3nt: TGTGCCAGCAGCTTAAACAACAGGGGGTCTGGAAACACCATATATTTT; CDR3aa: CASSLNNRGSGNTIYF
v_gene: TRBV7-8; d_gene: TRBD1; abundance: .; len: 15; j_gene: TRBJ2-5; CDR3nt: TGTGCCAGCAGCTTGGGCAGGGGGCGCGGAAAGACCCAGTACTTC; CDR3aa: CASSLGRGRGKTQYF
v_gene: TRBV7-6; d_gene: TRBD1; abundance: .; len: 16; j_gene: TRBJ1-3; CDR3nt: TGTGCCACTACACAGGGGGCCTTTCAATCTGGAAACACCATATATTTT; CDR3aa: CATTQGAFQSGNTIYF
v_gene: TRBV10-2; d_gene: .; abundance: .; len: 13; j_gene: TRBJ1-1; CDR3nt: TGCGCCAGCAGTGAGTCTTACAGCACAAAAGCTTTCTTT; CDR3aa: CASSESYSTKAFF